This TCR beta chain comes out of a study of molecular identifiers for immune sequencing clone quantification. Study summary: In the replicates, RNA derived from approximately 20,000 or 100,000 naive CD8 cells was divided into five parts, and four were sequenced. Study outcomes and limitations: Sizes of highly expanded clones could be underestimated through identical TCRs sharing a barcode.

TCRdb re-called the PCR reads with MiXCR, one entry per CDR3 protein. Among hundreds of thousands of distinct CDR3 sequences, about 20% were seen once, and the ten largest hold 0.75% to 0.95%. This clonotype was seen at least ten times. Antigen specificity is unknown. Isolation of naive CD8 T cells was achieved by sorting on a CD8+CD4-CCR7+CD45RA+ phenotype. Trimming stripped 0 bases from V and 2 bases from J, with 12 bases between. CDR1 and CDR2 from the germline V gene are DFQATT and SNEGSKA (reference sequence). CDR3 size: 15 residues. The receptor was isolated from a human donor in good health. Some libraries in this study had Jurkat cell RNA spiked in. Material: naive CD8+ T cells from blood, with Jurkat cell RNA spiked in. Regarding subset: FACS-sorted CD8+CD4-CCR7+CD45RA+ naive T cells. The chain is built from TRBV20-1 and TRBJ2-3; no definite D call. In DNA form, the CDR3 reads TGCAGTGCTAGAGATCGTCTAATCCCCACAGATACGCAGTATTTT. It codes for CSARDRLIPTDTQYF.